Below are 2 T cell receptor beta chains sequenced from a single sample in a study of blood T cell repertoires in COVID-19. Profiled with immunoSEQ multiplex PCR; TCRdb holds only in-frame clones, not every one. Among 27,000 or so clones listed, approximately 80% were seen once. Sequencing was done on a sample of peripheral blood. These receptors all stem from a man in his 70s with active COVID-19.

CDR3 amino acids: CAWSEGQGRNQPQHF. Here the CDR3 DNA reads TGTGCCTGGAGTGAAGGACAGGGCCGGAATCAGCCCCAGCATTTT. The chain links TRBV30 to TRBJ1-5; 8 bases match TRBD1. This CDR3 has 15 amino acids. The V segment lost 1 base and the J segment 4 bases; nucleotides outside the gene matches: 6. The germline CDR1 and CDR2 sequences are GTSNPN and SVGIG (reference sequence). Filled out from reference TRBV30 and TRBJ1-5, the complete variable domain reads SQTIHQWPATLVQPVGSPLSLECTVEGTSNPNLYWYRQAAGRGLQLLFYSVGIGQISSEVPQNLSASRPQDRQFILSSKKLLLSDSGFYLCAWSEGQGRNQPQHFGDGTRLSIL.

The J gene is TRBJ2-2, the V gene TRBV11-2; D ambiguous. The CDR3 runs 15 residues. Looked up from germline, CDR1 is SGHAT and CDR2 is FQNNGV. Trimming shortened V by 0 bases and J by 1 base, and 6 bases separated the two germline ends. The CDR3 DNA follows: TGTGCCAGCAGCTTAGATACACGGAACACCGGGGAGCTGTTTTTT. Encoded protein: CASSLDTRNTGELFF.